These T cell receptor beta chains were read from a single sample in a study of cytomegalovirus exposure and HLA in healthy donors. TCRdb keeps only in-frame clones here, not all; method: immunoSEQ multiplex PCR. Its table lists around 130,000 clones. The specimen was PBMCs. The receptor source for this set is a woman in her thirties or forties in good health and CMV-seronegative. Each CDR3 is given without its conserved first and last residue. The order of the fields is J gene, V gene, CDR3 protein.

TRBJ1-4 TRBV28 ASSKGGSDEKLF
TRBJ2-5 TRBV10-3 AISLQGAEETQY
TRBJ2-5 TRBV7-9 ASSWGGFVETQY
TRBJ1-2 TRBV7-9 ASSLARTGRNGYT
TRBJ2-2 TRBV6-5 ASRRGGSYTGELF
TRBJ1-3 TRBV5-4 ASSLDTGAGNTIY
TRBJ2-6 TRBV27 ASSSTTGAGANVLT
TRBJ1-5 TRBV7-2 ASSLLGGTNQPQH
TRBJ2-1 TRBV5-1 ASSLRDSYNEQF
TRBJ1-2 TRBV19 ASSLGTGTGDYGYT
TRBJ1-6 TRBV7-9 ASTQTGAAYNSPLH
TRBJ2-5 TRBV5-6 ASSLAFPSGGLETQY
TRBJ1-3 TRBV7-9 ASSLIGSGNTIY
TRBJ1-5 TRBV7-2 ASSRQFNQPQH
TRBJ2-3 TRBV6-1 ASSEMGGGTDTQY
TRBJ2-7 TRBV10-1 ASSRGLAGDHSYEQY
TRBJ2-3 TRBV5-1 ASSLVGGFTDTQY
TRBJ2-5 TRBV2 ASRLLAGGRETQY
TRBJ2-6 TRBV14 ASSQQGSGANVLT
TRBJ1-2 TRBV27 ATRQGNYGYT
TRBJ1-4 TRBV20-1 SGGQSEKLF
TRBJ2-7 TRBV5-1 ASSLLDRYPYEQY
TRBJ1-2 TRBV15 ATSRWGGDVGYGYT
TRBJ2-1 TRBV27 ASQKFSSYNEQF
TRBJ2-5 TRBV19 ASMGGLETQY
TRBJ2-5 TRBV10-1 ASSESVRREETQY
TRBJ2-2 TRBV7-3 ASSPYALTGELF
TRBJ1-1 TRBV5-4 ASSSQPLNTEAF
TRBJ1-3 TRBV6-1 ASSESGSGNTIY
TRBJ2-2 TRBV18 ASSPYTGGRTGELF
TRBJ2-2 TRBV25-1 ASSDPTSGGYTGELF
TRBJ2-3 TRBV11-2 ASSLERTDTQY
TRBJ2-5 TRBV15 ATSGRDRESGTQY
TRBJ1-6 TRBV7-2 ASSLETANSPLH
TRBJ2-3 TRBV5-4 ASSGGGAGTTDTQY
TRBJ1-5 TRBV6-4 ASSEQGPQPQH
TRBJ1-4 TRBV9 ASSESDRGNEKLF
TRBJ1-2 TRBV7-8 ASSLDRGRGYT
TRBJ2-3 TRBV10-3 AILTTGTDTQY
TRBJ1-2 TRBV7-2 AWQGAFGYT
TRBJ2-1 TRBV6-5 ASSYRLAAHNEQF
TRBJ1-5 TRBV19 ASSITPGQGPNQPQH
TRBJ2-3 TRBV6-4 ASSEGTGGTDTQY
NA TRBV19 ASAGRRATGELF
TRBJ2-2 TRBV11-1 ASTRIRGTGELF